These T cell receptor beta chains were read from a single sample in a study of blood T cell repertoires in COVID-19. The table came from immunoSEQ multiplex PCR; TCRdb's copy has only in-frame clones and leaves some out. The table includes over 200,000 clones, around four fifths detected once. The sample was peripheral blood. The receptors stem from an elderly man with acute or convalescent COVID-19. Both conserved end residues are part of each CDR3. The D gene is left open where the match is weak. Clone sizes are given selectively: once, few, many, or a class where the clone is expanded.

cdr3_aa: CAIHRDRDSPLHF
cdr3_nt: TGTGCCATCCACCGTGACAGGGATTCACCCCTCCACTTT
j_call: TRBJ1-6
v_call: TRBV10-3
d_call: TRBD1
clone_size: few

cdr3_aa: CSASPGFQETQYF
cdr3_nt: TGCAGTGCTAGTCCCGGGTTCCAAGAGACCCAGTACTTC
j_call: TRBJ2-5
v_call: TRBV20-1
d_call: NA
clone_size: NA

cdr3_aa: CASSEVRGHSPLHF
cdr3_nt: TGTGCCAGCAGTGAAGTCAGGGGGCACTCACCCCTCCACTTT
j_call: TRBJ1-6
v_call: TRBV6-1
d_call: TRBD1
clone_size: NA

cdr3_aa: CASSTRVMGGYTF
cdr3_nt: TGTGCCAGCAGCACTAGGGTGATGGGAGGCTACACCTTC
j_call: TRBJ1-2
v_call: TRBV28
d_call: NA
clone_size: NA

cdr3_aa: CANGPRQGASSTEAFF
cdr3_nt: TGTGCCAACGGCCCCAGGCAGGGGGCCTCGAGCACTGAAGCTTTCTTT
j_call: TRBJ1-1
v_call: TRBV6-2/TRBV6-3
d_call: TRBD1
clone_size: NA

cdr3_aa: CSVGKPPMNTEAFF
cdr3_nt: TGCAGCGTTGGAAAGCCCCCAATGAACACTGAAGCTTTCTTT
j_call: TRBJ1-1
v_call: TRBV29-1
d_call: NA
clone_size: NA

cdr3_aa: CASSLRGGVSYEQYF
cdr3_nt: TGTGCCAGCAGTTTGCGGGGTGGGGTATCCTACGAGCAGTACTTC
j_call: TRBJ2-7
v_call: TRBV28
d_call: NA
clone_size: NA

cdr3_aa: CASSRAGDTEAFF
cdr3_nt: TGTGCCAGCAGCCGAGCAGGGGACACTGAAGCTTTCTTT
j_call: TRBJ1-1
v_call: TRBV14
d_call: NA
clone_size: NA

cdr3_aa: CASSPPGGLAGGETQYF
cdr3_nt: TGTGCCAGCAGCCCCCCGGGGGGACTAGCGGGAGGTGAGACCCAGTACTTC
j_call: TRBJ2-5
v_call: TRBV7-6
d_call: TRBD2
clone_size: NA

cdr3_aa: CASSRPRGGRDEQFF
cdr3_nt: TGCGCCAGTAGCAGACCCCGAGGGGGTAGAGATGAGCAGTTCTTC
j_call: TRBJ2-1
v_call: TRBV5-1
d_call: NA
clone_size: NA

cdr3_aa: CASSHDRSGANYGYTF
cdr3_nt: TGTGCCAGCAGCCATGACAGGAGTGGAGCCAACTATGGCTACACCTTC
j_call: TRBJ1-2
v_call: TRBV7-2
d_call: NA
clone_size: NA

cdr3_aa: CASSGWGSGGPVLAKNIQYF
cdr3_nt: TGTGCCAGCAGTGGGTGGGGTAGCGGGGGCCCCGTTCTAGCCAAAAACATTCAGTACTTC
j_call: TRBJ2-4
v_call: TRBV2
d_call: TRBD2
clone_size: NA

cdr3_aa: CASSARWGEGISSYNEQFF
cdr3_nt: TGTGCCAGCAGCGCTCGATGGGGGGAGGGGATAAGCTCCTACAATGAGCAGTTCTTC
j_call: TRBJ2-1
v_call: TRBV9
d_call: TRBD2
clone_size: NA

cdr3_aa: CASSIDPPGIGNEQYF
cdr3_nt: TGTGCCAGTAGTATAGATCCTCCGGGGATTGGGAACGAGCAGTACTTC
j_call: TRBJ2-7
v_call: TRBV19
d_call: NA
clone_size: NA

cdr3_aa: CASSPDRRNTEAFF
cdr3_nt: TGTGCCAGCAGCCCAGACAGGCGGAACACTGAAGCTTTCTTT
j_call: TRBJ1-1
v_call: TRBV3-1/TRBV3-2
d_call: NA
clone_size: NA

cdr3_aa: CASSRRQGGTEAFF
cdr3_nt: TGTGCCAGCAGCAGGCGACAGGGTGGCACTGAAGCTTTCTTT
j_call: TRBJ1-1
v_call: TRBV5-6
d_call: TRBD1
clone_size: NA

cdr3_aa: CASSQDPVSNQPQHF
cdr3_nt: TGTGCCAGCAGCCAAGATCCAGTCAGCAATCAGCCCCAGCATTTT
j_call: TRBJ1-5
v_call: TRBV3-1/TRBV3-2
d_call: NA
clone_size: NA

cdr3_aa: CAWSDNNNYGYTF
cdr3_nt: TGTGCCTGGAGTGACAACAACAACTATGGCTACACCTTC
j_call: TRBJ1-2
v_call: TRBV30
d_call: NA
clone_size: NA

cdr3_aa: CASSKVRVNSPLHF
cdr3_nt: TGTGCCAGTAGTAAGGTCAGGGTTAATTCACCCCTCCACTTT
j_call: TRBJ1-6
v_call: TRBV19
d_call: NA
clone_size: few

cdr3_aa: CASIRGGRTDTQYF
cdr3_nt: TGTGCCAGCATCCGGGGCGGGAGGACAGATACGCAGTATTTT
j_call: TRBJ2-3
v_call: TRBV28
d_call: TRBD2
clone_size: NA

cdr3_aa: CASSISLHDYYNEQFF
cdr3_nt: TGTGCCAGTAGTATATCCCTCCATGACTACTACAATGAGCAGTTCTTC
j_call: TRBJ2-1
v_call: TRBV19
d_call: NA
clone_size: NA

cdr3_aa: CASSSGTSWETQYF
cdr3_nt: TGCGCCAGCAGCTCCGGGACTAGTTGGGAGACCCAGTACTTC
j_call: TRBJ2-5
v_call: TRBV5-1
d_call: TRBD2
clone_size: NA

cdr3_aa: CASSLAGGNTGELFF
cdr3_nt: TGCGCCAGCAGCTTGGCGGGTGGAAACACCGGGGAGCTGTTTTTT
j_call: TRBJ2-2
v_call: TRBV5-1
d_call: NA
clone_size: NA

cdr3_aa: CAWRGLAGIQYF
cdr3_nt: TGTGCCTGGAGGGGCCTGGCGGGCATTCAGTACTTC
j_call: TRBJ2-4
v_call: TRBV30
d_call: NA
clone_size: once

cdr3_aa: CASRGTQVANTGELFF
cdr3_nt: TGTGCCAGCAGAGGGACTCAGGTAGCGAACACCGGGGAGCTGTTTTTT
j_call: TRBJ2-2
v_call: TRBV28
d_call: NA
clone_size: NA

cdr3_aa: CASRWTGSYGYTF
cdr3_nt: TGTGCCAGCAGGTGGACAGGGAGCTATGGCTACACCTTC
j_call: TRBJ1-2
v_call: TRBV28
d_call: TRBD1
clone_size: NA

cdr3_aa: CASSEVTGEQYF
cdr3_nt: TGTGCCAGCAGTGAAGTGACGGGCGAGCAGTACTTC
j_call: TRBJ2-7
v_call: TRBV6-1
d_call: NA
clone_size: NA

cdr3_aa: CASIRQGVSYEQYF
cdr3_nt: TGTGCCAGCATTAGACAGGGTGTTTCCTACGAGCAGTACTTC
j_call: TRBJ2-7
v_call: TRBV28
d_call: TRBD1
clone_size: NA

cdr3_aa: CASSQGGREGTGELFF
cdr3_nt: TGCGCCAGCAGCCAAGGCGGGCGGGAGGGCACCGGGGAGCTGTTTTTT
j_call: TRBJ2-2
v_call: TRBV5-1
d_call: TRBD2
clone_size: NA